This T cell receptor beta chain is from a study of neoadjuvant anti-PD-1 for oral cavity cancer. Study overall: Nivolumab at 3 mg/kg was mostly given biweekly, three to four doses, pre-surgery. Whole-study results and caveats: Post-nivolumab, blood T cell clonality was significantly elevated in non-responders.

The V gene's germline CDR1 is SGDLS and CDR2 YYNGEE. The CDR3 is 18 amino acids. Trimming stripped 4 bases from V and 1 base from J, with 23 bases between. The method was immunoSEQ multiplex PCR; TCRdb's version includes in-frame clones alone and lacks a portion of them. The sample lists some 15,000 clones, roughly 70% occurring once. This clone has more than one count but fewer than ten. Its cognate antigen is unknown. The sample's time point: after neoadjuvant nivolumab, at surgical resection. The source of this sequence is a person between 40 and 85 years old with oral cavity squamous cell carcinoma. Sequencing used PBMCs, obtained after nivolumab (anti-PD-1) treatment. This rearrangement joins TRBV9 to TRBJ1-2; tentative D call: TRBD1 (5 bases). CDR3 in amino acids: CASSPTGPIGLYNYGYTF. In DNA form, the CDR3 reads TGTGCCAGCAGCCCCACGGGGCCAATAGGCCTTTATAACTATGGCTACACCTTC. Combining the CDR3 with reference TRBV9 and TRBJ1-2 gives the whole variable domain DSGVTQTPKHLITATGQRVTLRCSPRSGDLSVYWYQQSLDQGLQFLIQYYNGEERAKGNILERFSAQQFPDLHSELNLSSLELGDSALYFCASSPTGPIGLYNYGYTFGSGTRLTVV.